The 6 T cell receptor beta chains in this list originate from one sample, sequenced in a study of blood T cell repertoires in COVID-19. Some clones are missing from TCRdb's copy, which holds only in-frame ones; the method was immunoSEQ multiplex PCR. In the table there are nearly 200,000 clones, approximately 84% of which are singletons. Source material: PBMCs or T cells enriched from blood (not recorded which). These receptors came from a man aged 40-55 years who had recovered from COVID-19.

The chain couples TRBV5-5 to TRBJ1-1; TRBD1 matches 7 bases. The CDR3 runs 15 residues. From germline, CDR1 is SGHKS and CDR2 YYEKEE (reference sequence). V lost 3 bases to trimming and J lost 6 bases; unmatched junction nucleotides: 11. The CDR3 spells CASSSDWDSYAEAFF. CDR3 nucleotides: TGTGCCAGCAGCTCGGATTGGGACAGCTACGCTGAAGCTTTCTTT. Full variable domain (outside the CDR3, taken from reference TRBV5-5 and TRBJ1-1): DAGVTQSPTHLIKTRGQQVTLRCSPISGHKSVSWYQQVLGQGPQFIFQYYEKEERGRGNFPDRFSARQFPNYSSELNVNALLLGDSALYLCASSSDWDSYAEAFFGQGTRLTVV.

The chain employs TRBV5-1 and TRBJ2-3; D gene uncertain. The ends were cut back, 2 bases at V and 2 bases at J, with 3 bases in the middle. Germline lookup yields CDR1 SGHRS and CDR2 YFSETQ. CDR3 length: 12 residues. CDR3 DNA: TGCGCCAGCAGCTTCTTCACAGATACGCAGTATTTT. As protein: CASSFFTDTQYF.

The chain carries TRBV24-1 and TRBJ2-1; maybe TRBD2 (6 bases). The CDR3 covers 14 residues. V was shortened by 9 bases and J by 9 bases, with 20 bases between the two germline ends. CDR1 and CDR2 (germline): KGHDR, SFDVKD. CDR3 loop: CATGAGTHLGEQFF. CDR3 in DNA: TGTGCCACCGGGGCAGGGACTCATTTGGGTGAGCAGTTCTTC.

The chain has TRBV5-6 and TRBJ1-2; tentatively, D is TRBD1 (5 bases). CDR1 and CDR2 (germline): SGHDT, YYEEEE. Trimming took off 3 bases at V and 7 bases at J, with 10 bases between the two ends. This CDR3 contains 12 residues. The CDR3 is CASSSGGFGYTF. The CDR3 DNA follows: TGTGCCAGCAGCTCGGGGGGTTTTGGCTACACCTTC.

CDR3 sequence reads: CASSIRAGTGVPRPQHF. The CDR3, as DNA: TGTGCCAGTAGTATACGAGCCGGGACAGGGGTCCCCAGGCCCCAGCATTTT. This sequence joins TRBV19 and TRBJ1-5, with 10 positions matching TRBD1. V lost 2 bases, J lost 9 bases, and 13 bases stayed unmatched. The CDR3 spans 17 residues. Germline V gene lookup returns CDR1 LNHDA and CDR2 SQIVND (reference sequence).

For the CDR3, the DNA is TGTGCCAGCAGCCCAGGGGGCGATGGCTATGGCTACACCTTC. Amino acid sequence: CASSPGGDGYGYTF. J is TRBJ1-2 and V is TRBV7-3; 8 bases are a match to TRBD1. V was pared by 5 bases and J by 4 bases, with 6 bases of the junction left unmatched. Germline CDR1 SGHTA, CDR2 FQGTGA. This CDR3 has 14 amino acids. The whole variable domain, remainder taken from reference TRBV7-3 and TRBJ1-2, is GAGVSQTPSNKVTEKGKYVELRCDPISGHTALYWYRQSLGQGPEFLIYFQGTGAADDSGLPNDRFFAVRPEGSVSTLKIQRTERGDSAVYLCASSPGGDGYGYTFGSGTRLTVV.